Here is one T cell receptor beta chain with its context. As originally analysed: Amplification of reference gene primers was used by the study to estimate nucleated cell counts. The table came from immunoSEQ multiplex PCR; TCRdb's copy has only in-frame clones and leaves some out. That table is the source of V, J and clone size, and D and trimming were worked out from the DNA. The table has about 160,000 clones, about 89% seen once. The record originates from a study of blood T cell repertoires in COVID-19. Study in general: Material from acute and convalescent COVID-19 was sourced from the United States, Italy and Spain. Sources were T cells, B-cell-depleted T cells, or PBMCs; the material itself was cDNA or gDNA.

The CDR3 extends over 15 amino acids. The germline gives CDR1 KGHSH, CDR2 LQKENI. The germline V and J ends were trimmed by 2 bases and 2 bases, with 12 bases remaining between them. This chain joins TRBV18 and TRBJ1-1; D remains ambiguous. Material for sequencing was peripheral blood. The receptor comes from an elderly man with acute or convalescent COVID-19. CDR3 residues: CASSPYPVPNTEAFF. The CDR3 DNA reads TGTGCCAGCTCACCATATCCAGTACCAAACACTGAAGCTTTCTTT. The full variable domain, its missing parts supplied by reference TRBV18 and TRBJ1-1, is NAGVMQNPRHLVRRRGQEARLRCSPMKGHSHVYWYRQLPEEGLKFMVYLQKENIIDESGMPKERFSAEFPKEGPSILRIQQVVRGDSAAYFCASSPYPVPNTEAFFGQGTRLTVV.